This T cell receptor (beta chain) stems from a study of breast tumors, draining lymph nodes, adjacent tissues. TCRdb fed the multiplex PCR reads into MiXCR, producing one record per CDR3 protein. The repertoire consists of approximately 210,000 distinct CDR3 sequences, with about 30% occurring once and the leading ten covering around 1.5%. General observations from the study: Tumor repertoires ranked between lymph nodes and nontumor tissue in diversity, with V and J gene preferences. The data were judged consistent with most tumor T cells coming from lymph node and expanding in tumor. Tumor and nontumor repertoires were significantly more similar in luminal-like than in basal-like breast cancer.

Deletions cut 3 bases from V and 4 bases from J, with 7 bases between. The CDR3 is made up of 13 amino acids. CDR1 is KGHSH, CDR2 LQKENI, per germline. This clonotype was observed many times. What it binds is unknown. Breast cancer patients provided tissue from their axillary draining lymph nodes. This TCR derives from a female donor with breast cancer. Some clones in this sample may be carry-over from other donors' samples. Sequenced input: axillary lymph node tissue. The V call is TRBV18, the J call TRBJ1-5, with D perhaps TRBD1 (6 bases). The CDR3 nucleotides are TGTGCCAGCTCACCCGGACAGAATCAGCCCCAGCATTTT. This encodes CASSPGQNQPQHF.